Following are 29 T cell receptor beta chains from one sample sequenced in a study of cytomegalovirus exposure and HLA in healthy donors. This PCR relied on a set of 60 Vbeta primers and 13 Jbeta primers. Profiled with immunoSEQ multiplex PCR; TCRdb holds only in-frame clones, not every one. This table holds approximately 170,000 clones, 75% to 90% found once. The sample was PBMCs. These receptor sequences come from a man over 45 in good health and CMV-seropositive.

The J gene is TRBJ2-3, the V gene TRBV18; 11 positions match TRBD1. The CDR3 sequence is 16 residues long. Germline CDR1 is KGHSH and CDR2 is LQKENI. Unmatched junction bases numbered 4, after V lost 2 bases and J lost 3 bases. CDR3 amino acids: CASSPEDRGRTDTQYF. The CDR3 coding sequence is TGTGCCAGCTCACCAGAGGACAGGGGGCGGACAGATACGCAGTATTTT.

This clone was detected once. The V and J genes are TRBV10-3 and TRBJ1-1; 12 bases align to TRBD1. The CDR3 sequence is 15 residues long. Germline lookup yields CDR1 ENHRY and CDR2 SYGVKD. J was trimmed by 4 bases and V by 2 bases; bases with no gene match: 2. The CDR3 DNA is TGTGCCATCAGTGAGGGGACAGGGGGCTTCACTGAAGCTTTCTTT. The encoded protein is CAISEGTGGFTEAFF.

The chain carries TRBV9 and TRBJ1-6, with TRBD1 identical over 7 bases. CDR3 length equals 15 residues. The V gene end was trimmed by 1 base and the J gene end by 7 bases; junction bases not matched to a gene: 5. Germline lookup yields CDR1 SGDLS and CDR2 YYNGEE. CDR3 region: CASSVLGQTNSPLHF. DNA of the CDR3: TGTGCCAGCAGCGTATTGGGACAGACCAATTCACCCCTCCACTTT.

V and J are TRBV7-6 and TRBJ2-5; no definite D call. The CDR3 has 15 residues. Trimming took off 0 bases at V and 3 bases at J, with 11 bases between the two ends. Germline lookup yields CDR1 SGHVS and CDR2 FNYEAQ. In DNA, the CDR3 is TGTGCCAGCAGCTTAGCGTCGTACGCTAAAGAGACCCAGTACTTC. The encoded protein is CASSLASYAKETQYF.

The chain uses TRBV7-3 and TRBJ2-3, with 8 bases matching TRBD2. The ends lost 2 bases at V and 1 base at J; junction bases unmatched: 5. This CDR3 region has 16 residues. Germline loops: CDR1 SGHTA, CDR2 FQGTGA. The CDR3 sequence is CASSLGRGGGTDTQYF. CDR3 in DNA: TGTGCCAGCAGCTTAGGTCGGGGGGGCGGCACAGATACGCAGTATTTT.

The V and J genes are TRBV4-2 and TRBJ1-2; TRBD1 aligns across 8 bases. The germline gives CDR1 LGHNA, CDR2 YNFKEQ. The CDR3 extends over 15 amino acids. J gave up 4 bases and V 3 bases, and 7 bases lay outside the gene matches. The CDR3 DNA sequence: TGTGCCAGCAGCCATTCGACAGGGGACATCTATGGCTACACCTTC. Amino acid sequence: CASSHSTGDIYGYTF.

In regard to this clone: One end of the junction fails to match germline, which may point to a read error. The chain employs TRBV7-3 and TRBJ2-1, with TRBD2 identical over 8 bases. The germline V gene encodes CDR1 SGHTA and CDR2 FQGTGA. This CDR3 is built from 16 residues. The chain's CDR3 is CSSSFQAGGTYNEQFF. The CDR3 nucleotides read TGTTCCAGCAGCTTTCAGGCGGGAGGAACATACAATGAGCAGTTCTTC.

This clone turned up a few times. V and J are TRBV6-4 and TRBJ2-3; no firm D call. Trimming took 6 bases from V and 0 from J, leaving 7 bases between them. The CDR3 is made up of 13 amino acids. CDR1 is MRHNA and CDR2 is SNTAGT in the germline V gene. In DNA form, the CDR3 reads TGTGCCAGCAGCCAGACTAGCACAGATACGCAGTATTTT. It is translated as CASSQTSTDTQYF.

The rearrangement uses TRBV5-1 and TRBJ2-5; 9 bases map to TRBD2. V shed 0 bases and J 1 base; nucleotides not matched to a gene: 1. The CDR3 extends over 15 amino acids. CDR1 is SGHRS and CDR2 is YFSETQ in the germline V gene. The CDR3 bases are TGCGCCAGCAGCTTGGTAGCGGGAGCCCAAGAGACCCAGTACTTC. This encodes CASSLVAGAQETQYF.

The chain joins TRBV30 to TRBJ2-7, with TRBD2 identical over 8 bases. The ends lost 2 bases at V and 7 bases at J; junction bases unmatched: 10. The CDR3 loop spans 14 amino acids. Germline CDR1 GTSNPN, CDR2 SVGIG (reference sequence). The CDR3 bases are TGTGCCTGGAGTCTACGGGGGGGCCGCGGTGAGCAGTACTTC. The encoded protein is CAWSLRGGRGEQYF.

This chain links TRBV19 with TRBJ1-4; D gene unclear. From germline, CDR1 is LNHDA and CDR2 SQIVND (reference sequence). The CDR3 length is 12 residues. The V end was cut by 8 bases, the J end by 5 bases, with 9 bases between. CDR3 amino acids: CASGHPNEKLFF. The CDR3 bases are TGTGCCAGTGGCCACCCGAATGAAAAACTGTTTTTT. The entire variable domain, with the rest obtained from reference TRBV19 and TRBJ1-4, is as follows: DGGITQSPKYLFRKEGQNVTLSCEQNLNHDAMYWYRQDPGQGLRLIYYSQIVNDFQKGDIAEGYSVSREKKESFPLTVTSAQKNPTAFYLCASGHPNEKLFFGSGTQLSVL.

The rearrangement uses TRBV5-6 and TRBJ2-7, with 9 bases identical to TRBD1. Germline-derived CDR1 and CDR2 are SGHDT and YYEEEE. The junction had 12 bases not matched to a gene; V was cut back by 10 bases and J by 7 bases. The CDR3 is 13 residues long. The CDR3: CAGTTGGLGEQYF. The CDR3 nucleotides are TGTGCCGGAACGACAGGGGGTCTAGGGGAGCAGTACTTC.

This chain connects TRBV9 to TRBJ1-2, with a weak D call TRBD1 (5 bases). The CDR3 has 12 residues. The V gene lost 3 bases and the J gene lost 4 bases, with 7 bases spanning the gap. Germline CDR1 reads SGDLS; CDR2 reads YYNGEE. The CDR3 loop is CASSGDSYGYTF. CDR3 nucleotides: TGTGCCAGCAGCGGAGACAGCTATGGCTACACCTTC. Together with reference TRBV9 and TRBJ1-2, the CDR3 gives the full variable domain: DSGVTQTPKHLITATGQRVTLRCSPRSGDLSVYWYQQSLDQGLQFLIQYYNGEERAKGNILERFSAQQFPDLHSELNLSSLELGDSALYFCASSGDSYGYTFGSGTRLTVV.

This sequence joins TRBV6-6 and TRBJ1-5; maybe TRBD1 (6 bases). This CDR3 spans 13 amino acids. Trimming shortened V by 8 bases and J by 5 bases, and 13 bases separated the two germline ends. The germline CDR1 and CDR2 sequences are MNHNY and SVGAGI (reference sequence). The CDR3 nucleotides read TGTGCCAGCCGTGGGGGGGCTGATCAGCCCCAGCATTTT. It encodes CASRGGADQPQHF.

The count of this clone is one. The DNA for the CDR3 is TGTGCCAGCAGTACCGGGACAGTCAACATTCAGTACTTC. The encoded protein is CASSTGTVNIQYF. The chain is built from TRBV6-5 and TRBJ2-4; 7 bases are shared with TRBD1. The trim removed 5 bases at V and 7 bases at J, leaving 5 bases unmatched. CDR3 length: 13 amino acids. The germline V gene has CDR1 MNHEY and CDR2 SVGAGI.

This clone has only one observation. The V and J genes are TRBV13 and TRBJ2-7; TRBD2 agrees at 13 bases. This CDR3 is 15 amino acids long. The trim removed 4 bases at V and 4 bases at J, leaving 4 bases unmatched. Per the germline V gene, CDR1 is PRHDT and CDR2 is FYEKMQ (reference sequence). CDR3 bases: TGTGCCAGCAGCTCAGGACTAGCGGGAGTGTACGAGCAGTACTTC. This encodes CASSSGLAGVYEQYF. Looking up the rest from reference TRBV13 and TRBJ2-7 gives the full variable domain: AAGVIQSPRHLIKEKRETATLKCYPIPRHDTVYWYQQGPGQDPQFLISFYEKMQSDKGSIPDRFSAQQFSDYHSELNMSSLELGDSALYFCASSSGLAGVYEQYFGPGTRLTVT.

The count of this clone is one. The J gene is TRBJ1-3, the V gene TRBV2; D is undetermined. Deletions cut 3 bases from V and 0 bases from J, with 9 bases between. Germline V gene sequence: CDR1 SNHLY, CDR2 FYNNEI. This CDR3 region has 15 residues. The CDR3 DNA reads as TGTGCCAGCAGTGACCTATTCTCCTCTGGAAACACCATATATTTT. Its protein is CASSDLFSSGNTIYF.

J is TRBJ2-1 and V is TRBV28, with TRBD2 matching 11 bases. V lost 7 bases, J lost 5 bases, and 7 bases stayed unmatched. From germline, CDR1 is MDHEN and CDR2 SYDVKM. The CDR3 length is 15 residues. This chain's CDR3 is CASTLLGLADNEQFF. CDR3 DNA: TGTGCCAGCACTCTTTTGGGACTAGCGGACAATGAGCAGTTCTTC.

This rearrangement joins TRBV7-6 to TRBJ2-5; D gene uncertain. This CDR3 region has 12 residues. The germline V gene has CDR1 SGHVS and CDR2 FNYEAQ. Trimming stripped 5 bases from V and 0 bases from J, with 4 bases between. CDR3 sequence (DNA): TGTGCCAGCAGCCGTTACCAAGAGACCCAGTACTTC. Its translation is CASSRYQETQYF.

The chain joins TRBV5-1 to TRBJ2-1, with 11 bases lining up with TRBD2. Germline trimming cut 3 bases from V and 0 bases from J; bases unmatched to any gene: 17. The CDR3 runs to 21 residues. Germline CDR1 is SGHRS and CDR2 is YFSETQ. The CDR3 is CASSSPLVTSGSSHSYNEQFF. The DNA for the CDR3 is TGCGCCAGCAGCTCCCCCCTCGTTACTAGCGGGAGCTCCCACTCCTACAATGAGCAGTTCTTC.

The chain employs TRBV6-5 and TRBJ2-1; 8 nucleotides align to TRBD2. Germline V gives CDR1 MNHEY, CDR2 SVGAGI. The V and J ends lost 5 bases and 4 bases, in that order; junction bases with no gene match: 4. The CDR3 is 14 residues long. In DNA, the CDR3 is TGTGCCAGCAGTCCGGGACTAGAATACAATGAGCAGTTCTTC. This translates into CASSPGLEYNEQFF.

The chain links TRBV18 to TRBJ1-4; 8 nucleotides align to TRBD1. Germline V gene data show CDR1 as KGHSH and CDR2 as LQKENI. The CDR3 loop spans 15 amino acids. V shed 4 bases, J shed 5 bases, and the junction held 6 bases outside the gene matches. The CDR3 region has the DNA TGTGCCAGCTCACAGAGACAGGGGTCAAATGAAAAACTGTTTTTT. Amino acids: CASSQRQGSNEKLFF.

The chain combines TRBV5-1 with TRBJ2-5, with D possibly TRBD2 on 6 matching bases. From germline, CDR1 is SGHRS and CDR2 YFSETQ. There are 15 residues in the CDR3. V lost 4 bases and J 3 bases, leaving 16 bases between the germline ends. CDR3 residues: CASSHGGTKKETQYF. CDR3 bases: TGCGCCAGCAGCCACGGAGGGACCAAGAAAGAGACCCAGTACTTC.

This chain connects TRBV7-9 to TRBJ1-2, with D perhaps matching TRBD1 (6 bases). V dropped 4 bases and J dropped 4 bases, with 22 bases sitting between them. Per the germline V gene, CDR1 is SEHNR and CDR2 is FQNEAQ (reference sequence). This CDR3 has 17 amino acids. In DNA, the CDR3 is TGTGCCAGCAGCTACCGAAGGACAGACCTGGGGGTCTATGGCTACACCTTC. It codes for CASSYRRTDLGVYGYTF.

The chain is built from TRBV7-2 and TRBJ1-1; D not resolved. This CDR3 contains 14 residues. V was clipped by 1 base and J by 5 bases, with 11 bases between them. The V gene's germline CDR1 is SGHTA and CDR2 FQGNSA. CDR3 sequence (DNA): TGTGCCAGCAGCTTAGGGAGGGTGGGGACTGAAGCTTTCTTT. Translated, it gives CASSLGRVGTEAFF.

The rearrangement uses TRBV2 and TRBJ2-3; 7 bases match TRBD2. Looked up from germline, CDR1 is SNHLY and CDR2 is FYNNEI. Unmatched junction bases numbered 6, after V lost 7 bases and J lost 2 bases. The CDR3 extends over 14 amino acids. The CDR3 protein is CASTGLDPTDTQYF. CDR3 nucleotide sequence: TGTGCCAGCACCGGACTAGATCCCACAGATACGCAGTATTTT.

This clone was counted a few times. The gene calls are TRBV4-3 and TRBJ1-4; no definite D call. This CDR3 is built from 15 residues. Germline values: CDR1 LGHNA, CDR2 YSLEER. V lost 3 bases and J lost 11, with 19 bases in between. For the CDR3, the DNA is TGCGCCAGCAGCCAGCGCGGGTTCCATGACGAGAAACTGTTTTTT. Its translation: CASSQRGFHDEKLFF.

The chain combines TRBV20-1 with TRBJ1-2; a weak D match, TRBD1 (6 bases). Trimming left V 1 base short and J 7 bases short, with 7 bases between. The length of the CDR3 is 11 residues. The germline gives CDR1 DFQATT, CDR2 SNEGSKA (reference sequence). The CDR3 spells CSARVRGGYTF. CDR3 coding DNA: TGCAGTGCTAGAGTCAGGGGTGGCTACACCTTC.

The V call is TRBV2, the J call TRBJ2-1; perhaps TRBD2 as D (7 bases). Germline lookup yields CDR1 SNHLY and CDR2 FYNNEI. The CDR3 contains 13 residues. V gave up 6 bases and J gave up 6 bases, with 12 bases separating them. CDR3 coding DNA: TGTGCCAGCAGGGGGGGGCCAGGCAATGAGCAGTTCTTC. Its translation is CASRGGPGNEQFF.